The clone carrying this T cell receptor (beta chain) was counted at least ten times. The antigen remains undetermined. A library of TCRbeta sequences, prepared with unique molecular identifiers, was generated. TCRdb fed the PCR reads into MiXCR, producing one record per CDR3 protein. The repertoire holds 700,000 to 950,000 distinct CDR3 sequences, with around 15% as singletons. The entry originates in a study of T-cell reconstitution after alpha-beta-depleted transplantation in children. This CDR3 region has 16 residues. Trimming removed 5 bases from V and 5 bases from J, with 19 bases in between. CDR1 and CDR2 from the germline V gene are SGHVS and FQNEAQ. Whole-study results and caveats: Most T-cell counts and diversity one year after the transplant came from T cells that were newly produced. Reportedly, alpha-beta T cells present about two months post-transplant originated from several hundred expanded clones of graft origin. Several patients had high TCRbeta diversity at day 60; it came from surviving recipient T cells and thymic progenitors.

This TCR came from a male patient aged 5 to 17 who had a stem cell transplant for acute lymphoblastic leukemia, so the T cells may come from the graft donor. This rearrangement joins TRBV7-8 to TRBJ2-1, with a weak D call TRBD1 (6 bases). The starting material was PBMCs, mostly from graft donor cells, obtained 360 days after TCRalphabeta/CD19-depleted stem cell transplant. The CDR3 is CASSPVRTGTHNEQFF. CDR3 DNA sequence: TGTGCCAGCAGCCCCGTTCGCACAGGGACCCACAATGAGCAGTTCTTC. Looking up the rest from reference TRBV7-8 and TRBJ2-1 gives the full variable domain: GAGVSQSPRYKVAKRGQDVALRCDPISGHVSLFWYQQALGQGPEFLTYFQNEAQLDKSGLPSDRFFAERPEGSVSTLKIQRTQQEDSAVYLCASSPVRTGTHNEQFFGPGTRLTVL.